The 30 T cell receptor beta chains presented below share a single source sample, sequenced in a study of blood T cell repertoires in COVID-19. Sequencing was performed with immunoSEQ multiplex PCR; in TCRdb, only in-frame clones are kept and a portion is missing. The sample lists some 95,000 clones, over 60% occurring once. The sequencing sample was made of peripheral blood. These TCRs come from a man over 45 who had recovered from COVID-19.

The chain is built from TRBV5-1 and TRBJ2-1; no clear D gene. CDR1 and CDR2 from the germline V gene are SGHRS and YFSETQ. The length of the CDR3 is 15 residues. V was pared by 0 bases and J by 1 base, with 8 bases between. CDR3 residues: CASSLAPGSYNEQFF. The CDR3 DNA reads TGCGCCAGCAGCTTGGCACCGGGTTCCTACAATGAGCAGTTCTTC.

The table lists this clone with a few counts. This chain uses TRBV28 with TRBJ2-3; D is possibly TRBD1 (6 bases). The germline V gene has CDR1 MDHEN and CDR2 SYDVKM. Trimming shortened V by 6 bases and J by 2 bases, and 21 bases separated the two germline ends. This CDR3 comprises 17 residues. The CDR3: CASRRTADWTTTDTQYF. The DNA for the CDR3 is TGTGCCAGCAGGAGGACAGCCGACTGGACCACCACAGATACGCAGTATTTT. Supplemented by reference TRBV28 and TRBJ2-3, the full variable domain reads DVKVTQSSRYLVKRTGEKVFLECVQDMDHENMFWYRQDPGLGLRLIYFSYDVKMKEKGDIPEGYSVSREKKERFSLILESASTNQTSMYLCASRRTADWTTTDTQYFGPGTRLTVL.

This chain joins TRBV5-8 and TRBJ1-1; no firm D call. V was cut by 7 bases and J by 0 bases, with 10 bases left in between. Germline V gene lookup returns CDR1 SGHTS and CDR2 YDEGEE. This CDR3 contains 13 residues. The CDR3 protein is CASCLQLNTEAFF. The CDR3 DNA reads TGTGCCAGCTGCCTTCAGTTGAACACTGAAGCTTTCTTT.

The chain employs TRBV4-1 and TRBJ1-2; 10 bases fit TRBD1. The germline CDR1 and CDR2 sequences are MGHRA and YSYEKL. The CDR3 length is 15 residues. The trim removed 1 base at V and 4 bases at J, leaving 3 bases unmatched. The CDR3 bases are TGCGCCAGCAGCCAAGCCCGACAGGGGGCCTATGGCTACACCTTC. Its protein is CASSQARQGAYGYTF.

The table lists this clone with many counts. The CDR3 reads CATRDRADTQYF. The CDR3 DNA reads as TGTGCCACCCGGGACAGGGCAGATACGCAGTATTTT. This rearrangement joins TRBV6-5 to TRBJ2-3; 9 bases match TRBD1. The CDR3 length is 12 residues. Germline CDR1 is MNHEY and CDR2 is SVGAGI. Trimming removed 10 bases from V and 4 bases from J; junction bases left unmatched: 3.

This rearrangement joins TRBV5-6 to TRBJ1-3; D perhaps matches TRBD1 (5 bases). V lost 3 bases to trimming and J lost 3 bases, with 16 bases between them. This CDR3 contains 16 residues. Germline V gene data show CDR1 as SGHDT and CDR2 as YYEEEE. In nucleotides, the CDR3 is TGTGCCAGCAGCTCAAAAAGGGGAAATATTGGAAACACCATATATTTT. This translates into CASSSKRGNIGNTIYF.

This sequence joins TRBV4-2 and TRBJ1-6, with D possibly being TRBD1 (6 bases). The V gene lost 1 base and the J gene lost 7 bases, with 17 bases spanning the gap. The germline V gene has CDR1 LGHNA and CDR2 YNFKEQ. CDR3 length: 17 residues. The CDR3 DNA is TGTGCCAGCAGCCAAGGTTGGAATGGGGGCTTAAATTCACCCCTCCACTTT. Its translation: CASSQGWNGGLNSPLHF.

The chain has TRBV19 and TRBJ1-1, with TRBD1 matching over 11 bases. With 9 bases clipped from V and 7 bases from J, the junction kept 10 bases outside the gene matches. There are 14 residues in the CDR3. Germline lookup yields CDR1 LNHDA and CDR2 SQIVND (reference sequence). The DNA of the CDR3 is TGTGCCAGCAGGACAGGGGGCAACATTGGTGAAGCTTTCTTT. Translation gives CASRTGGNIGEAFF.

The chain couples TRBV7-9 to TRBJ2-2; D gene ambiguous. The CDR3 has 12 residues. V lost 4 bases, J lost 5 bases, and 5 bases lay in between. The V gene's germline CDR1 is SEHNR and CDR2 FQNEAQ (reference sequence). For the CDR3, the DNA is TGTGCCAGCAGCTCCCGTACCGGGGAGCTGTTTTTT. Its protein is CASSSRTGELFF.

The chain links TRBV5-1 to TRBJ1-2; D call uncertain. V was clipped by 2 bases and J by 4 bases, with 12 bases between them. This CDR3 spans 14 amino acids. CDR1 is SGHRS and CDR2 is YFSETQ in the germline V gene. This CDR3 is CASSLLEGSYGYTF. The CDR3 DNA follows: TGCGCCAGCAGCTTACTTGAGGGAAGCTATGGCTACACCTTC.

CDR3 DNA: TGCGCCAGCAGCCTAATGGACAGGAGCGAGCAGTACTTC. This codes for CASSLMDRSEQYF. The chain combines TRBV5-1 with TRBJ2-7; 7 bases match TRBD1. From germline, CDR1 is SGHRS and CDR2 YFSETQ. The J segment lost 6 bases and the V segment lost 4 bases, leaving 7 bases of the junction unmatched. The CDR3 loop spans 13 amino acids.

CDR3 protein: CASSHRTGRIYNEQFF. The CDR3 DNA is TGCGCCAGCAGCCATAGGACAGGGAGGATCTACAATGAGCAGTTCTTC. The chain employs TRBV4-3 and TRBJ2-1; 8 bases map to TRBD1. CDR3 length: 16 amino acids. Losses at the gene ends were 3 bases for V and 3 bases for J; bases not matched to a gene: 7. Germline-derived CDR1 and CDR2 are LGHNA and YSLEER.

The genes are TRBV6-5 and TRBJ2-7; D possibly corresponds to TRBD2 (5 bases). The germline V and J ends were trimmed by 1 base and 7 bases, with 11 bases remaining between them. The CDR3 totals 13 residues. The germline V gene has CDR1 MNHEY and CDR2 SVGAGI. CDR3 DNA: TGTGCCAGCAGTTACTTAGGACGAGGGGAGCAGTACTTC. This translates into CASSYLGRGEQYF.

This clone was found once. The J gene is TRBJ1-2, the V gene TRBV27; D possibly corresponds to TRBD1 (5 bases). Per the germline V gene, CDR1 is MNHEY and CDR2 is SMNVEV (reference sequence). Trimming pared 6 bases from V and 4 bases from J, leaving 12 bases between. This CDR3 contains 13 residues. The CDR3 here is CASSGGRGYGYTF. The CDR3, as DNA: TGTGCCAGCAGCGGGGGTAGGGGCTATGGCTACACCTTC.

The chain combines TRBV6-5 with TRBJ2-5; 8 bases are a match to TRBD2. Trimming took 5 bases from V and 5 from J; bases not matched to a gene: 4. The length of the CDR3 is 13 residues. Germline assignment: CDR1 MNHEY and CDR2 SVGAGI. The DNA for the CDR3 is TGTGCCAGCAGTATAGCGGGGAGGGAGACCCAGTACTTC. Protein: CASSIAGRETQYF.

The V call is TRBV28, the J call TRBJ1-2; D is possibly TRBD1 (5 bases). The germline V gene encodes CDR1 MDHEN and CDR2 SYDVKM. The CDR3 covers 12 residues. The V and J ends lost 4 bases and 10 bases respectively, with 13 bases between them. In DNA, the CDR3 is TGTGCCAGCAGTTCCGGGACTGGAGACTACACCTTC. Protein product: CASSSGTGDYTF.

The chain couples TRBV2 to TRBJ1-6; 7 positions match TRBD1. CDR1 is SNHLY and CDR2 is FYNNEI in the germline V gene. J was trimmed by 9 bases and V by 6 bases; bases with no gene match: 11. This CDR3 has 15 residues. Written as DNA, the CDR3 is TGTGCCAGCAGCCTGAAAGGGGGCGAAGCTTCACCCCTCCACTTT. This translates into CASSLKGGEASPLHF.

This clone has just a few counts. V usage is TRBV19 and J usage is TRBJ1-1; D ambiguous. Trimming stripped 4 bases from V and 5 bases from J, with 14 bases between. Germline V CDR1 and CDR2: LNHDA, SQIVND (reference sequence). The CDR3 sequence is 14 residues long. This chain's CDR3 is CASSTGTPGTEAFF. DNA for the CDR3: TGTGCCAGTAGTACCGGCACCCCGGGGACTGAAGCTTTCTTT.

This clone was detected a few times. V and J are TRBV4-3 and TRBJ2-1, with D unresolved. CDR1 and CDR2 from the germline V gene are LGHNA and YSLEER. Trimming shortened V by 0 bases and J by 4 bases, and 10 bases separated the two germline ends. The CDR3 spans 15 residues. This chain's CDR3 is CASSQDTTDYNEQFF. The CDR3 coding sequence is TGCGCCAGCAGCCAAGATACGACTGATTACAATGAGCAGTTCTTC.

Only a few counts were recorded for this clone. The CDR3 sequence: CASSPGQAIGGSNQPQHF. The DNA for the CDR3 is TGTGCCAGTAGTCCAGGACAGGCTATCGGTGGGAGCAATCAGCCCCAGCATTTT. V usage is TRBV19 and J usage is TRBJ1-5; 7 bases map to TRBD1. Germline lookup yields CDR1 LNHDA and CDR2 SQIVND (reference sequence). With V trimmed by 5 bases and J by 1 base, 14 bases remained unmatched. CDR3 length: 18 residues. Full variable domain (missing parts from reference TRBV19 and TRBJ1-5): DGGITQSPKYLFRKEGQNVTLSCEQNLNHDAMYWYRQDPGQGLRLIYYSQIVNDFQKGDIAEGYSVSREKKESFPLTVTSAQKNPTAFYLCASSPGQAIGGSNQPQHFGDGTRLSIL.

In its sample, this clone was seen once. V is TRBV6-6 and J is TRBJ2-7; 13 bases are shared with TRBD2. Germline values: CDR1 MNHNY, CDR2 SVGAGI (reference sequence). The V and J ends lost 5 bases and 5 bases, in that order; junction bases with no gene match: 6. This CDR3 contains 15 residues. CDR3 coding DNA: TGTGCCAGCAGTCGACTAGCGGGGGGTTCCCACGAGCAGTACTTC. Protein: CASSRLAGGSHEQYF.

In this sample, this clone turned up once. Written as DNA, the CDR3 is TGTGCCAGCAGCCCACTAGCGGGATCTCTGTTCTTC. It is translated as CASSPLAGSLFF. This chain links TRBV7-8 with TRBJ2-1; 10 nucleotides agree with TRBD2. Germline loops: CDR1 SGHVS, CDR2 FQNEAQ. The CDR3 runs to 12 residues. Trimming at V came to 5 bases and at J to 15 bases, leaving 7 bases not matched to a gene.

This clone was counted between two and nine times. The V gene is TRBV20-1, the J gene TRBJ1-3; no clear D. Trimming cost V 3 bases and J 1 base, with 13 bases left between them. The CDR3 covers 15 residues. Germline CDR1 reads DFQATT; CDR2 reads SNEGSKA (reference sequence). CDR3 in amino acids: CSASGPPGSGNTIYF. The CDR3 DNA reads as TGCAGTGCTAGTGGGCCGCCGGGGTCTGGAAACACCATATATTTT.

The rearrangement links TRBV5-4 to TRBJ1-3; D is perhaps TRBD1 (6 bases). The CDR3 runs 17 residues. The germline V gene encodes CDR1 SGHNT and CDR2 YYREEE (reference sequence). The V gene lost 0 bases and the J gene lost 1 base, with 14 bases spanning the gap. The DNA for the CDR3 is TGTGCCAGCAGCTTGGACCCGGGACAAAGATCTGGAAACACCATATATTTT. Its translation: CASSLDPGQRSGNTIYF.

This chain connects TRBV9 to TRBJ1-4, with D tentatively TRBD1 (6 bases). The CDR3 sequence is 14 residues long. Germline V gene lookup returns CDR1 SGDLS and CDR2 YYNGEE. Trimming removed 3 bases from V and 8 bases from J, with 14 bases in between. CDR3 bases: TGTGCCAGCAGCGCAGGACAGTCTCGAGAAAAACTGTTTTTT. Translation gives CASSAGQSREKLFF.

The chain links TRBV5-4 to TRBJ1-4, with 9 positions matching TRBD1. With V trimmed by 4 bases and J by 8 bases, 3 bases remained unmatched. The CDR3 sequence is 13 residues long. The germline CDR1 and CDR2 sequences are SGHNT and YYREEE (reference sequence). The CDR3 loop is CASSRTGEEKLFF. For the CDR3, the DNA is TGTGCCAGCAGCAGGACAGGGGAGGAAAAACTGTTTTTT.

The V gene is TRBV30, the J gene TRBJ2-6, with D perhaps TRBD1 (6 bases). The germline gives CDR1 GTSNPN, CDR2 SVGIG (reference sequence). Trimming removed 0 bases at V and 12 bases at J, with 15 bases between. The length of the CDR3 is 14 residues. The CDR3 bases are TGTGCCTGGAGTGTACGGGCAGGGGTCCGCGTCCTGACTTTC. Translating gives CAWSVRAGVRVLTF.

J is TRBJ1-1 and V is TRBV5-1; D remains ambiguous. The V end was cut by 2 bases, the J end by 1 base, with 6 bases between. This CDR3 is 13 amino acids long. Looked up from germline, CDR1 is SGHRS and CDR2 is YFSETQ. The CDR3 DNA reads TGCGCCAGCAGCTTCTCAGAGAACACTGAAGCTTTCTTT. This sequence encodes CASSFSENTEAFF. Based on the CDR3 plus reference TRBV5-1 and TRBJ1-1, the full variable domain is KAGVTQTPRYLIKTRGQQVTLSCSPISGHRSVSWYQQTPGQGLQFLFEYFSETQRNKGNFPGRFSGRQFSNSRSEMNVSTLELGDSALYLCASSFSENTEAFFGQGTRLTVV.

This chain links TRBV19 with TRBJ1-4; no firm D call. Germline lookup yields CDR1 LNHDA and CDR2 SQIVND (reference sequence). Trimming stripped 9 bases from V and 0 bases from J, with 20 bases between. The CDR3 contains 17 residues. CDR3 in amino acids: CASHTVAGSATNEKLFF. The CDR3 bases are TGTGCCAGCCACACGGTCGCCGGGTCGGCAACTAATGAAAAACTGTTTTTT.

DNA of the CDR3: TGTGCCTATAAAAACAGGGGCACTGAAGCTTTCTTT. This translates into CAYKNRGTEAFF. This sequence joins TRBV30 and TRBJ1-1; 7 bases are a match to TRBD1. Germline V lookup: CDR1 GTSNPN, CDR2 SVGIG (reference sequence). The CDR3 has 12 residues. V shed 7 bases, J shed 4 bases, and the junction held 6 bases outside the gene matches.